This T cell receptor beta chain appears in the sequencing data of a study of persistence of HIV-infected CD4 T cells. Concerning this clone: Its antigen remains unidentified.

Overlapping HIV-1 Gag 15-mer peptides at roughly 1 ug per peptide per mL were used. CD40L-negative CD69-negative CD45RO-high memory CD4+ T cells were sorted as populations depleted of antigen-responding cells. For at least 4 years, plasma HIV-1 RNA was undetectable (<50 copies/mL). Germline lookup yields CDR1 LNHDA and CDR2 SQIVND (reference sequence). Trimming stripped 7 bases from V and 4 bases from J, with 13 bases between. The CDR3 runs 13 residues. This was the immunoSEQ version 4 assay in survey mode. Template was genomic DNA at roughly 9.6 ng/uL, with up to roughly 1 ug used per sample. The data were produced by immunoSEQ multiplex PCR, yet TCRdb's version contains in-frame clones alone and is incomplete. Here the sample spans over 40,000 clones, about 84% being singletons. Study findings and constraints: Within sorted populations, more oligoclonal TCRs accompanied more oligoclonal proviruses.

This rearrangement joins TRBV19 to TRBJ1-1; perhaps TRBD1 as D (6 bases). The input for sequencing was CD4+ T cells sorted from PBMCs after approximately 20-hour stimulation, taken from a patient who received antiretroviral therapy. This clonotype was sampled from an adult man with HIV who was CMV-seropositive. In DNA form, the CDR3 reads TGTGCCAGTACCCAAAGGGGGACCACTGAAGCTTTCTTT. Amino acid sequence: CASTQRGTTEAFF.